Below, 7 T cell receptor beta chains from the same sample are listed, as sequenced in a study of T cell repertoires in cytomegalovirus infection. What these receptors recognize is not known. TCRdb analysed the reads with MiXCR anew, one entry per CDR3 protein. This table holds around 770,000 distinct CDR3 sequences, about 29% found once. Sequences were derived from cultured CD8+ T cells from PBMCs, sampled from culture after CMV antigen stimulation. These receptors came from a human donor in good health (CMV status not recorded). Some clones in this sample may be carry-over from other donors' samples.

This chain uses TRBV11-1 with TRBJ1-2, with 9 bases aligning to TRBD1. CDR1 and CDR2 (germline): SGHAT, FQDESV (reference sequence). CDR3 length: 14 amino acids. J was trimmed by 7 bases and V by 4 bases; bases with no gene match: 7. The chain's CDR3 is CASSWGQGTSGYTF. The CDR3 bases are TGTGCCAGCAGCTGGGGACAGGGAACTTCTGGCTACACCTTC.

This clonotype was picked up a small number of times. The V and J genes are TRBV6-4 and TRBJ2-1; D perhaps matches TRBD1 (5 bases). V was trimmed by 0 bases and J by 2 bases, leaving 8 bases between them. The CDR3 length is 15 residues. Germline V gene sequence: CDR1 MRHNA, CDR2 SNTAGT. This CDR3 is CASSDSAGPYNEQFF. In DNA form, the CDR3 reads TGTGCCAGCAGTGACTCGGCAGGGCCCTACAATGAGCAGTTCTTC.

This clonotype appeared a few times. V and J are TRBV7-6 and TRBJ2-7, with TRBD2 as a possible D gene (6 bases). The CDR3 consists of 17 residues. Germline values: CDR1 SGHVS, CDR2 FNYEAQ. Trimming took off 0 bases at V and 7 bases at J, with 22 bases between the two ends. CDR3 nucleotides: TGTGCCAGCAGCTTAGCGATTGGGGCAGGAGGGGACTCGGAGCAGTACTTC. Encoded protein: CASSLAIGAGGDSEQYF.

This clonotype was found many times. The chain recombines TRBV7-4 with TRBJ2-1; a weak D match, TRBD2 (6 bases). In germline, CDR1 is SGHVT, CDR2 SQSDAQ. This CDR3 spans 14 amino acids. V lost 2 bases and J 3 bases, leaving 8 bases between the germline ends. The DNA for the CDR3 is TGTGCCAGCAGCTTACGCGGGGACTACAATGAGCAGTTCTTC. This translates into CASSLRGDYNEQFF.

This clonotype was found many times. The chain uses TRBV6-6 and TRBJ1-1; 12 nucleotides align to TRBD1. The CDR3 covers 17 residues. With 0 bases clipped from V and 5 bases from J, the junction kept 7 bases outside the gene matches. Germline-derived CDR1 and CDR2 are MNHNY and SVGAGI (reference sequence). CDR3 loop: CASSYSPGQGADTEAFF. DNA for the CDR3: TGTGCCAGCAGTTACTCTCCGGGACAGGGGGCCGATACTGAAGCTTTCTTT.

In this sample, this clonotype turned up many times. The rearrangement joins TRBV12-3 or TRBV12-4 to TRBJ2-1; 10 bases align to TRBD2. The CDR3 sequence is 13 residues long. J lost 6 bases, V lost 10 bases, and 6 bases had no gene match. The CDR3 protein is CATPSGGGNEQFF. The CDR3 DNA follows: TGTGCCACACCCAGCGGGGGGGGCAATGAGCAGTTCTTC.

The chain combines TRBV10-1 with TRBJ1-1, with D possibly matching TRBD1 (5 bases). The germline V gene encodes CDR1 WNHNN and CDR2 SYGVQD (reference sequence). This CDR3 contains 13 residues. V lost 6 bases, J lost 5 bases, and 13 bases lay in between. The DNA for the CDR3 is TGCGCCAGCAGCGCCAGGGAGAGGACTGAAGCTTTCTTT. Its translation: CASSARERTEAFF.